This T cell receptor beta chain was sequenced in a study of shared clonotypes between healthy human individuals. General study results and limits: How much donors shared clonotypes was expected to be affected by sequencing depth.

Of note for this clone: Its target is not known.

The CDR3 runs 15 residues. Germline V gene lookup returns CDR1 MNHEY and CDR2 SMNVEV (reference sequence). V shed 6 bases, J shed 5 bases, and the junction held 9 bases outside the gene matches. Sequenced by immunoSEQ multiplex PCR; TCRdb stores in-frame clones only, minus some. The table lists roughly 570,000 clones, roughly 98% of them singletons. The naive CD8 subset, CD45RO-negative cells positively selected for CCR7, excluded terminally differentiated effector memory CD45RA+ cells. Nashville, Tennessee was home to all donors, who were Caucasian adults. The sequence came from a man in his thirties or forties in good health. Sequences were obtained from naive CD8+ T cells sorted from blood. V and J are TRBV27 and TRBJ2-1; 8 nucleotides agree with TRBD2. CDR3 nucleotide sequence: TGTGCCAGCAGGGAGGTAGCGGGAATCAACAATGAGCAGTTCTTC. Translating it yields CASREVAGINNEQFF.